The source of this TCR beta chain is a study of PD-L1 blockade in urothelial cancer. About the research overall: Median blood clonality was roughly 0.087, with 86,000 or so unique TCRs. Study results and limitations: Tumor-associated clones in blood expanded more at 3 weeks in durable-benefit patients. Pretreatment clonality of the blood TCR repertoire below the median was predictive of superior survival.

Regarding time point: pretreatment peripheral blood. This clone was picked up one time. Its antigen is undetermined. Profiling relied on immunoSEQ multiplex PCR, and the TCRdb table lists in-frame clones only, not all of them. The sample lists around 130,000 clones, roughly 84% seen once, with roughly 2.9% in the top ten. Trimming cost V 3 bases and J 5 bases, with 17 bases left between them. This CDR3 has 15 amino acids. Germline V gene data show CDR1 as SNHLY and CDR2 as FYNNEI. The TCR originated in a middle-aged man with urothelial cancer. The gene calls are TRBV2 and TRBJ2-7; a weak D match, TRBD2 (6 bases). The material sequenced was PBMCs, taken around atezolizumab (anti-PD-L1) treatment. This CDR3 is CASSEGGAGQNEQYF. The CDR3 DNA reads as TGTGCCAGCAGTGAGGGCGGAGCGGGTCAGAACGAGCAGTACTTC. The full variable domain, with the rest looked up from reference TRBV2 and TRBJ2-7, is EPEVTQTPSHQVTQMGQEVILRCVPISNHLYFYWYRQILGQKVEFLVSFYNNEISEKSEIFDDQFSVERPDGSNFTLKIRSTKLEDSAMYFCASSEGGAGQNEQYFGPGTRLTVT.